What follows describes a single T cell receptor beta chain. cDNA for each sample came from eight separate reactions. Template switching incorporated UMIs with a 6-nucleotide sample barcode. TCRdb re-called the 5' RACE reads, yielding one record per CDR3 amino acid sequence without DNA. The specimen's table records about 380,000 distinct CDR3 sequences. The CDR3 covers 14 residues. Germline V gene lookup returns CDR1 KGHSH and CDR2 LQKENI. The sample is drawn from a study of monozygotic twins with inflammatory bowel disease. One blood sample of around 2.5 ml was taken from each donor. Sequenced material: blood. The receptor was isolated from a human donor with ulcerative colitis or Crohn's disease, or a healthy co-twin of an affected twin (not recorded which). J is TRBJ1-2 and V is TRBV18. The CDR3 reads CASSQPGYIYGYTF.